A single sample gave rise to the 14 T cell receptor beta chains below, sequenced in a study of CD8 T cells in Susac syndrome. Random hexamers primed reverse transcription of about 0.5 to 1 ug RNA. TCRdb processed the immunoSEQ multiplex PCR reads anew with MiXCR; each CDR3 protein has one entry. The profile shows around 110,000 distinct CDR3 sequences, 96% of them singletons. Sequenced: CD4+ T cells from PBMCs. These receptors came from a human donor with Susac syndrome.

CDR3 in amino acids: CSAVRYEWGGEKLFF. DNA for the CDR3: TGCAGTGCTGTACGTTACGAGTGGGGTGGTGAAAAACTGTTTTTT. This chain joins TRBV20-1 and TRBJ1-4; D not resolved. Germline CDR1 reads DFQATT; CDR2 reads SNEGSKA (reference sequence). CDR3 size: 15 residues. Trimming left V 5 bases short and J 7 bases short, with 20 bases between.

The V call is TRBV9, the J call TRBJ1-2, with TRBD1 identical over 7 bases. The CDR3 runs 14 residues. The germline V gene has CDR1 SGDLS and CDR2 YYNGEE. The V segment lost 4 bases and the J segment 0 bases; nucleotides outside the gene matches: 3. The DNA for the CDR3 is TGTGCCAGCAGCCCCGGGACAGCTAACTATGGCTACACCTTC. Amino acid sequence: CASSPGTANYGYTF. Filled out from reference TRBV9 and TRBJ1-2, the complete variable domain reads DSGVTQTPKHLITATGQRVTLRCSPRSGDLSVYWYQQSLDQGLQFLIQYYNGEERAKGNILERFSAQQFPDLHSELNLSSLELGDSALYFCASSPGTANYGYTFGSGTRLTVV.

The chain employs TRBV27 and TRBJ2-7; a possible D gene is TRBD2 (5 bases). Germline loops: CDR1 MNHEY, CDR2 SMNVEV (reference sequence). The CDR3 has 15 amino acids. V was cut by 4 bases and J by 0 bases, with 13 bases left in between. CDR3 sequence (DNA): TGTGCCAGCAGTTCGCCGGGTGGGAGCTCCTACGAGCAGTACTTC. Its protein is CASSSPGGSSYEQYF.

This chain joins TRBV30 and TRBJ1-3; 9 bases match TRBD1. CDR1 is GTSNPN, CDR2 SVGIG, per germline (reference sequence). J lost 8 bases, V lost 0 bases, and 8 bases had no gene match. This CDR3 contains 15 residues. CDR3 sequence reads: CAWSVVGTGKDTIYF. The CDR3, as DNA: TGTGCCTGGAGTGTGGTAGGGACAGGGAAGGACACCATATATTTT.

The sample holds one count of this clonotype. This chain connects TRBV29-1 to TRBJ2-1; TRBD2 aligns across 11 bases. The V segment lost 6 bases and the J segment 10 bases; nucleotides outside the gene matches: 5. Per the germline V gene, CDR1 is SQVTM and CDR2 is ANQGSEA. CDR3 length: 12 amino acids. In nucleotides, the CDR3 is TGCAGCGTCCGGACTAGCGGGCGGGAGCAGTTCTTC. It is translated as CSVRTSGREQFF.

The chain joins TRBV5-1 to TRBJ2-3, with D possibly TRBD2 on 5 matching bases. The V end was cut by 4 bases, the J end by 7 bases, with 19 bases between. The CDR3 spans 15 residues. The V gene's germline CDR1 is SGHRS and CDR2 YFSETQ. In nucleotides, the CDR3 is TGCGCCAGCAGCAATACAAACCTTGGAGGAAATACGCAGTATTTT. Translated, it gives CASSNTNLGGNTQYF.

The V call is TRBV29-1, the J call TRBJ2-1; D may be TRBD2 (5 bases). The CDR3 is 14 residues long. Germline CDR1 and CDR2: SQVTM and ANQGSEA. V dropped 3 bases and J dropped 0 bases, with 9 bases sitting between them. The CDR3 coding sequence is TGCAGCGTTGACAGGAGGAGCTCCTACAATGAGCAGTTCTTC. Translation gives CSVDRRSSYNEQFF.

The V call is TRBV7-9, the J call TRBJ1-1; no definite D call. The ends were cut back, 4 bases at V and 2 bases at J, with 8 bases in the middle. This CDR3 contains 13 residues. Germline V gene sequence: CDR1 SEHNR, CDR2 FQNEAQ (reference sequence). The CDR3 spells CASSSDANTEAFF. The CDR3 DNA follows: TGTGCCAGCAGCTCAGATGCAAACACTGAAGCTTTCTTT.

This clonotype was seen once. V usage is TRBV6-5 and J usage is TRBJ2-7, with D hard to call. The CDR3 is 12 residues long. V was trimmed by 6 bases and J by 0 bases, leaving 6 bases between them. Germline V lookup: CDR1 MNHEY, CDR2 SVGAGI. The CDR3: CASRSGSYEQYF. The CDR3 DNA reads TGTGCCAGCAGATCAGGCTCCTACGAGCAGTACTTC.

The DNA for the CDR3 is TGTGCCAGCAGCCCTCCGGGGAACATGAACACTGAAGCTTTCTTT. Its protein product is CASSPPGNMNTEAFF. V is TRBV3-1 and J is TRBJ1-1; the D is unclear. V was clipped by 4 bases and J by 0 bases, with 12 bases between them. Germline loops: CDR1 LGHDT, CDR2 YNNKEL (reference sequence). The CDR3 spans 15 residues.

The CDR3 loop is CASSVDPGTGNPYEQYF. The DNA of the CDR3 is TGTGCCAGCAGCGTAGACCCCGGGACAGGGAATCCCTACGAGCAGTACTTC. V gene TRBV9 combines with J gene TRBJ2-7, with 9 bases aligning to TRBD1. Trimming removed 0 bases from V and 2 bases from J; junction bases left unmatched: 9. Germline values: CDR1 SGDLS, CDR2 YYNGEE. This CDR3 is built from 17 residues.

V is TRBV30 and J is TRBJ1-2; a possible D gene is TRBD1 (6 bases). The ends were cut back, 5 bases at V and 5 bases at J, with 15 bases in the middle. Germline V gene sequence: CDR1 GTSNPN, CDR2 SVGIG (reference sequence). This CDR3 spans 13 amino acids. The CDR3: CAWRGGRNYGYTF. In DNA form, the CDR3 reads TGTGCCTGGCGAGGGGGGCGGAATTATGGCTACACCTTC.

The chain has TRBV15 and TRBJ2-7; D assignment may be TRBD1 or TRBD2 (5 bases each). This CDR3 has 15 amino acids. Per germline, CDR1 LNHNV and CDR2 YYDKDF (reference sequence). V was cut by 0 bases and J by 4 bases, with 13 bases left in between. The DNA for the CDR3 is TGTGCCACCAGCAGAGATGAGGGGTCTCCTTACGAGCAGTACTTC. Amino acid sequence: CATSRDEGSPYEQYF.

A remark on this clonotype: The junction departs from the called germline gene at one end, perhaps through a read error. The chain joins TRBV7-7 to TRBJ2-2; no reliable D call. The CDR3 contains 14 residues. Germline CDR1 and CDR2: SSHAT and FNYEAQ (reference sequence). CDR3 protein: CASSLVSGPGELFF. The CDR3 coding sequence is TGTGCTAGCAGCTTAGTGTCAGGCCCCGGGGAGCTGTTTTTT.